The rows below give T cell receptor beta chains drawn from one sample of a study of cytomegalovirus exposure and HLA in healthy donors. TCRdb's copy holds only in-frame clones and misses some; the assay was immunoSEQ multiplex PCR. This table holds 180,000 or so clones, roughly a tenth found once. Material: PBMCs. The receptors come from a young woman in good health and CMV-seropositive. The CDR3 runs from the conserved cysteine through the conserved F or W. Where a row states a size, it is once, few, many or the class of an expanded clone; other rows omit it.

v_call: TRBV6-1; clone_size: few; j_call: TRBJ2-7; cdr3_aa: CASGGSPGQYF
v_call: TRBV29-1; clone_size: few; j_call: TRBJ1-1; cdr3_aa: CSVDRGMNTEAFF
v_call: TRBV6-5; clone_size: few; j_call: TRBJ2-7; cdr3_aa: CASSGWTSGLYEQYF
v_call: TRBV7-9; clone_size: .; j_call: TRBJ1-1; cdr3_aa: CASSLMRGGNTEAFF
v_call: TRBV27; clone_size: few; j_call: TRBJ2-3; cdr3_aa: CASSFAQTDTQYF
v_call: TRBV19; clone_size: few; j_call: TRBJ1-4; cdr3_aa: CASTSPGQRRATNEKLFF
v_call: TRBV12-5; clone_size: .; j_call: TRBJ1-3; cdr3_aa: CASAFRGPSGNTIYF
v_call: TRBV30; clone_size: .; j_call: TRBJ1-2; cdr3_aa: CAWSALYGYTF
v_call: TRBV21-1; clone_size: .; j_call: TRBJ1-5; cdr3_aa: CASSTGHSSNQPQHF
v_call: TRBV10-2; clone_size: few; j_call: TRBJ2-7; cdr3_aa: CASSEAGGLGSYEQYF
v_call: TRBV5-1; clone_size: few; j_call: TRBJ2-7; cdr3_aa: CASSLAGGHSYEQYF
v_call: TRBV30; clone_size: few; j_call: TRBJ2-7; cdr3_aa: CAWSPQGTEQYF
v_call: TRBV7-9; clone_size: .; j_call: TRBJ2-7; cdr3_aa: CASSPPGGRAYEQYF
v_call: TRBV27; clone_size: .; j_call: TRBJ2-7; cdr3_aa: CASSHSRGDMHYEQYF
v_call: TRBV6-6; clone_size: .; j_call: TRBJ2-1; cdr3_aa: CASSRTRDRGSHEQFF
v_call: TRBV6-1; clone_size: .; j_call: TRBJ2-7; cdr3_aa: CASNLNPSGSYEQYF
v_call: TRBV29-1; clone_size: .; j_call: TRBJ1-2; cdr3_aa: CSVEPLGGGRVGYTF
v_call: TRBV7-9; clone_size: .; j_call: TRBJ1-1; cdr3_aa: CASTQGGTEAFF
v_call: TRBV7-2; clone_size: few; j_call: TRBJ2-6; cdr3_aa: CASSPGLAGESTF
v_call: TRBV5-6; clone_size: .; j_call: TRBJ2-7; cdr3_aa: CASSLAPSYEQYF
v_call: TRBV2; clone_size: .; j_call: TRBJ2-2; cdr3_aa: CASRKGLAGTGELFF
v_call: TRBV6-6; clone_size: .; j_call: TRBJ1-1; cdr3_aa: CASNNRVTEAFF
v_call: TRBV7-9; clone_size: .; j_call: TRBJ1-1; cdr3_aa: CASSLGQGSRTEAFF
v_call: TRBV5-1; clone_size: few; j_call: TRBJ1-2; cdr3_aa: CASSPGDSNYGYTF
v_call: TRBV4-1; clone_size: .; j_call: TRBJ2-5; cdr3_aa: CASSQDRTGGPQVGQYF
v_call: TRBV6-1; clone_size: .; j_call: TRBJ2-5; cdr3_aa: CASSNLPPRQETQYF
v_call: TRBV25-1; clone_size: few; j_call: TRBJ2-1; cdr3_aa: CASSRAAGYNEQFF
v_call: TRBV13; clone_size: .; j_call: TRBJ2-1; cdr3_aa: CASRSTDRGGYYNEQFF
v_call: TRBV19; clone_size: .; j_call: TRBJ1-1; cdr3_aa: CASSIVLGTGGRAEAFF
v_call: TRBV6-1; clone_size: .; j_call: TRBJ2-7; cdr3_aa: CASSSGSVVYEQYF
v_call: TRBV27; clone_size: .; j_call: TRBJ1-5; cdr3_aa: CASSLSFRASNQPQHF
v_call: TRBV7-2; clone_size: .; j_call: TRBJ1-2; cdr3_aa: CASSPDRGYGYTF
v_call: TRBV28; clone_size: few; j_call: TRBJ2-7; cdr3_aa: CASSPLAGGLHEQYF
v_call: TRBV4-2; clone_size: .; j_call: TRBJ1-1; cdr3_aa: CASSQAGGGAFF
v_call: TRBV4-1; clone_size: .; j_call: TRBJ1-1; cdr3_aa: CASSQGSGSRHTEAFF
v_call: TRBV2; clone_size: few; j_call: TRBJ1-1; cdr3_aa: CARGTNTEAFF
v_call: TRBV6-5; clone_size: .; j_call: TRBJ1-5; cdr3_aa: CASSAGWHQPQHF
v_call: TRBV7-2; clone_size: few; j_call: TRBJ2-7; cdr3_aa: CASSLVEFRGASYEQYF
v_call: TRBV5-1; clone_size: .; j_call: TRBJ2-2; cdr3_aa: CASSLGAAHTGELFF
v_call: TRBV4-2; clone_size: .; j_call: TRBJ2-1; cdr3_aa: CASSQGDSLSYNEQFF
v_call: TRBV11-2; clone_size: .; j_call: TRBJ1-2; cdr3_aa: CASSLGQGFYGYTF
v_call: TRBV5-1; clone_size: .; j_call: TRBJ2-7; cdr3_aa: CASSFREASYEQYF
v_call: TRBV5-6; clone_size: few; j_call: TRBJ2-2; cdr3_aa: CASRPGLGTGELFF
v_call: TRBV6-1; clone_size: few; j_call: TRBJ1-1; cdr3_aa: CASSADRRVRGTEAFF
v_call: TRBV27; clone_size: few; j_call: TRBJ2-1; cdr3_aa: CATRRSGTGTYNEQFF
v_call: TRBV7-9; clone_size: few; j_call: TRBJ1-4; cdr3_aa: CASSSTYRGTNEKLFF
v_call: TRBV10-3; clone_size: few; j_call: TRBJ1-1; cdr3_aa: CATGTGGTEAFF
v_call: TRBV30; clone_size: .; j_call: TRBJ2-1; cdr3_aa: CAWAPGAGGYNEQFF
v_call: TRBV30; clone_size: few; j_call: TRBJ2-4; cdr3_aa: CAWSPRGVKNIQYF
v_call: TRBV30; clone_size: few; j_call: TRBJ2-7; cdr3_aa: CAWIHGYEQYF
v_call: TRBV11-2; clone_size: .; j_call: TRBJ2-7; cdr3_aa: CASSLTAWTSGSIYEQYF
v_call: TRBV6-5; clone_size: .; j_call: TRBJ1-5; cdr3_aa: CASSLTTASNQPQHF
v_call: TRBV19; clone_size: few; j_call: TRBJ2-1; cdr3_aa: CASSRGSGRSSSYNEQFF